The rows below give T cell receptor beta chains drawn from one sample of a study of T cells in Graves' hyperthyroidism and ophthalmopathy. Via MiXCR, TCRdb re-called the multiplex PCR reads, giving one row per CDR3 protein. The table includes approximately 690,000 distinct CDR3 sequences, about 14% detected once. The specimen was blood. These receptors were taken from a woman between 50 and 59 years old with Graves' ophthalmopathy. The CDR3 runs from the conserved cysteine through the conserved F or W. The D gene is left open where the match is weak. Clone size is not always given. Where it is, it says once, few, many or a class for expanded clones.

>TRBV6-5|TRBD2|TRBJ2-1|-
TGTGCCAGCAGTTCTATAGCGGGAGTACCGGGGAATGAGCAGTTCTTC
CASSSIAGVPGNEQFF
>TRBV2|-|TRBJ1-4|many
TGTGCCAGCACTAGAACAACTAATGAAAAACTGTTTTTT
CASTRTTNEKLFF
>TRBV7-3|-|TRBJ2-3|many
TGTGCCAGCAGCTTAAGGGGACGTCAAATACGTCACCCCAACGGCACAGATACGCAGTATTTT
CASSLRGRQIRHPNGTDTQYF
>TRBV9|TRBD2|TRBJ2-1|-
TGTGCCAGCAGCGTAGATGGCGGGGGAGGGAATGAGCAGTTCTTC
CASSVDGGGGNEQFF
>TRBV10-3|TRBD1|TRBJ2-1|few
TGTGCCATCAGGGACAGGGCAGACAATGAGCAGTTCTTC
CAIRDRADNEQFF
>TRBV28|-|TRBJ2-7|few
TGTGCCAGCAGTGAAACCGGCCTCCCAGACGAGCAGTACTTC
CASSETGLPDEQYF
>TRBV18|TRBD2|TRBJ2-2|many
TGTGCCAGCTCACCAGGACTAGCGGAAAACACCGGGGAGCTGTTTTTT
CASSPGLAENTGELFF
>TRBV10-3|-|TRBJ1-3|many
TGTGCCATCAGTGAGTCACGGGGTGCTGGAAACACCATATATTTT
CAISESRGAGNTIYF
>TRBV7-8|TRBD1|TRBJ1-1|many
TGTGCCAGCACCGATCGCAGGGGGCATCTTTTCGAAGCTTTCTTT
CASTDRRGHLFEAFF
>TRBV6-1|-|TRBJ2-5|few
TGTGCCAGCAGGCAGTTGACCCAAGAGACCCAGTACTTC
CASRQLTQETQYF
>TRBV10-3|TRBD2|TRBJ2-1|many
TGTGCCATCGGACGGGGGGGTGAGCAGTTCTTC
CAIGRGGEQFF
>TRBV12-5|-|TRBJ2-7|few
TGTGCTAGTGGTCTCGGACCATACTACGAGCAGTACTTC
CASGLGPYYEQYF
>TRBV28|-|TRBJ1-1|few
TGTGCCAGCAGTTTAGATGGGAGGTATTCTGAAGCTTTCTTT
CASSLDGRYSEAFF
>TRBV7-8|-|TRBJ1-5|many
TGTGCCAGCAGCTTCGGAGAGAGGGGTTCGGGCAATCAGCCCCAGCATTTT
CASSFGERGSGNQPQHF
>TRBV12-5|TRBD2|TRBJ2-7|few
TGTGCTAGTGGTTCCGGCCAGGGGCTAGCGGGCGCCCTCTCCTACGAGCAGTACTTC
CASGSGQGLAGALSYEQYF
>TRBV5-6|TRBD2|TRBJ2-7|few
TGTGCCAGCAGCGCGCCGGGACTAGCGGTCTACGAGCAGTACTTC
CASSAPGLAVYEQYF
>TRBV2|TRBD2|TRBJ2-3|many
TGTGCCAGCAGAGAACTAGCGGGGAGCACAGATACGCAGTATTTT
CASRELAGSTDTQYF
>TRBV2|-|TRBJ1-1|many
TGTGCCAGCAGTGTCCCCGCGGGGCTAAACACTGAAGCTTTCTTT
CASSVPAGLNTEAFF
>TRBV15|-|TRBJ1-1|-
TGTGCCACCAGCAGCCCCGGACGGGGACTCACTGAAGCTTTCTTT
CATSSPGRGLTEAFF
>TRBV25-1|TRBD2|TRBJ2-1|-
TGTGCCAGCAGTGAAGGGACTAGCGGGACGGTTGAGCAGTTCTTC
CASSEGTSGTVEQFF
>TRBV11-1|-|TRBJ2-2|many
TGTGCCAGCAGCTTCTCCAGGGGAAGGACCGGGGAGCTGTTTTTT
CASSFSRGRTGELFF
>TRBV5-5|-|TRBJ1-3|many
TGTGCCAGCAGCTCCCACGCAATCTCTGGAAACACCATATATTTT
CASSSHAISGNTIYF
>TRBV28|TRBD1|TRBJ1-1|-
TGTGCCAGCAGTCTCAGAGGCCAGGGGGCAATGAACACTGAAGCTTTCTTT
CASSLRGQGAMNTEAFF
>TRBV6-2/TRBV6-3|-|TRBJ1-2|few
TGTGCCAGCAATTTCGACAGCTCCCACTACCTCTATGGCTACACCTTC
CASNFDSSHYLYGYTF
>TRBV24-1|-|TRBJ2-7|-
TGTGCCACCAGTGATTCGGACAGTACTGGGGAGCAGTACTTC
CATSDSDSTGEQYF
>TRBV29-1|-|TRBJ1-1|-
TGCAGCGTTGCACGGATATTCGTCACTGAAGCTTTCTTT
CSVARIFVTEAFF
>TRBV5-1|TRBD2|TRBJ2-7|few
TGCGCCAGCAGCTCCTACGGGACTAGGGCCTACGAGCAGTACTTC
CASSSYGTRAYEQYF
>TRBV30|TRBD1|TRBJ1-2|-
TGTGCCTGGAGTGTGAGTAGGGGGCTGTATGGCTACACCTTC
CAWSVSRGLYGYTF
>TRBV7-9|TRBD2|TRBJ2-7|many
TGTGCCAGCAGCGGGGCGGGACTAGCGGGATCCTACGAGCAGTACTTC
CASSGAGLAGSYEQYF
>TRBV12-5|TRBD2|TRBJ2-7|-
TGTGCTAGTGGTCTAGCGGGAGGGGCCTACGAGCAGTACTTC
CASGLAGGAYEQYF
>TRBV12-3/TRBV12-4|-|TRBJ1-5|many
TGTGCCAGCAGTTTAATGCCTAACCAGCCCCAGCATTTT
CASSLMPNQPQHF
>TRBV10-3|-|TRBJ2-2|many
TGTGCCACCCAGGTGGGGCAGGCCACCGGGGAGCTGTTTTTT
CATQVGQATGELFF
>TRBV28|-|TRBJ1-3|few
TGTGCCAGCAGTTTGGGGATTGGGGACTCCGGAAACACCATATATTTT
CASSLGIGDSGNTIYF
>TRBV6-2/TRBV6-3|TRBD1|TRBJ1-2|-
TGTGCCAGCATGACAGGGCATGGCTACACCTTC
CASMTGHGYTF
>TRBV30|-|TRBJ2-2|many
TGTGCCTTCGGACGGACGGCGAACACCGGGGAGCTGTTTTTT
CAFGRTANTGELFF
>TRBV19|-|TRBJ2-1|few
TGTGCCAGTAGTCGTGACAGTCTCCCGTACAATGAGCGGTTCTTC
CASSRDSLPYNERFF
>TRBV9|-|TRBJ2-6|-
TGTGCCAGCAGCCGGGACTGGGCGCCTGGGGCCAACGTCCTGACTTTC
CASSRDWAPGANVLTF
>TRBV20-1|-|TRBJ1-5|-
TGCAGTGCTAGGTGGGGGCACAATCAGCCCCAGCATTTT
CSARWGHNQPQHF
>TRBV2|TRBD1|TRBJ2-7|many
TGTGCCAGCAGACCGGGACAGGCCTTTTTCTACGAGCAGTACTTC
CASRPGQAFFYEQYF
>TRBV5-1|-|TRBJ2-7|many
TGCGCCAGCAGCTTGGCCCCGCAGGGAAAAAACGAGCAGTACTTC
CASSLAPQGKNEQYF
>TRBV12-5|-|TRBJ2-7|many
TGTGCTAGTGGTTTTCCTGGTTCGTACGAGCAGTACTTC
CASGFPGSYEQYF
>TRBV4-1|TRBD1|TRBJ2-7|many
TGCGCCAGCAGCCACGACAGGGTAACCTACGAGCAGTACTTC
CASSHDRVTYEQYF
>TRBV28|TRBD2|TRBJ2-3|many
TGTGCCAGCACCAATAGCGGGAGGGCCGTAGATACGCAGTATTTT
CASTNSGRAVDTQYF
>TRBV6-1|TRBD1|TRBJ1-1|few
TGTGCCAGCAGTCCCTCCTACAGGGGGGAAGCTTTCTTT
CASSPSYRGEAFF
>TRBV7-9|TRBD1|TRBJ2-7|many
TGTGCCAGCATCCGGACAGGGGGCTCCTACGAGCAGTACTTC
CASIRTGGSYEQYF
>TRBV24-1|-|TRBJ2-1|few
TGTGCCACCAGTGATCGGTATGAGCAGTTCTTC
CATSDRYEQFF
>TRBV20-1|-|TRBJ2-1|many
TGCAGTGCTAGAGATGATAGCAATGAGCAGTTCTTC
CSARDDSNEQFF
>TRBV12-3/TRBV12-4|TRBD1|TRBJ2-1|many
TGTGCCAGCAGCTACAGGGGTTTGGTTGAGCAGTTCTTC
CASSYRGLVEQFF
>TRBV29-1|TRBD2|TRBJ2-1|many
TGCAGCGTATCTTGGACTAGCGGGAGCTCCTACAATGAGCAGTTCTTC
CSVSWTSGSSYNEQFF
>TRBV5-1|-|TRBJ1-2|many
TGCGCCAGCAGCTTGGTGGATCCAGCGGGAGGCTACACCTTC
CASSLVDPAGGYTF
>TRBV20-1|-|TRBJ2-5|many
TGCAGTGCTCCCAGAGCCGGGGAGACCCAGTACTTC
CSAPRAGETQYF
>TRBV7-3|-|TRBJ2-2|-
TGTGCCAGCAGCCCCCATGCAGGGCCCTCCGCCGGGGAGCTGTTTTTT
CASSPHAGPSAGELFF
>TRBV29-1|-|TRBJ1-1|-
TGCAGCGTTGAAGTACGAGGCAGGACAACTGAAGCTTTCTTT
CSVEVRGRTTEAFF
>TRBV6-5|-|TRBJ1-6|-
TGTGCCAGCAGTTCCCAACGACAGCGGACTTTTTCACCCCTCCACTTT
CASSSQRQRTFSPLHF
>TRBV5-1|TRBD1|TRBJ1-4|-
TGCGCCAGCAGCGAGGGACAGGCGGTTGCCAATGAAAAACTGTTTTTT
CASSEGQAVANEKLFF
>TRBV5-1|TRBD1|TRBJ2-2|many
TGCGCCAGCAGCCCGGGTCCCGGACAGGGGGACACCGGGGAGCTGTTTTTT
CASSPGPGQGDTGELFF
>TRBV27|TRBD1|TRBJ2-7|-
TGTGCCAGCAGTAACCAACAGGGGGCTTTTTACGAGCAGTACTTC
CASSNQQGAFYEQYF
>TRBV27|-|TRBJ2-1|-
TGTGCCAGCAGTTTATCGATGTACAATGAGCAGTTCTTC
CASSLSMYNEQFF
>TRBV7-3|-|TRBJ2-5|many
TGTGCCAGCAGCTTGCACCGACAAGAGACCCAGTACTTC
CASSLHRQETQYF
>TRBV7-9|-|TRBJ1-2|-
TGTGCCAGCAGCTTACGGATCGGGGGGGCCTATGGCTACACCTTC
CASSLRIGGAYGYTF